The TCR beta chain described here comes from a study of regulatory T cells in long-lasting Graves disease. Study-wide background: The study counted Graves' disease as persistent given over 5 years of antithyroid drugs and positive TSH receptor antibodies. Study-level points and caveats: Persistent disease was characterized by preferential usage of TRBV28, TRBJ1-2 and TRBJ2-5.

According to the study, TCR beta libraries were built with iRepertoire HTBI primers and CDR3-region Arm-PCR. TCRdb redid the calling of the multiplex PCR reads with MiXCR, one entry per CDR3 protein. The table has a few hundred thousand distinct CDR3 sequences, roughly 25% seen once. Notes on this clonotype: Antigen specificity is unknown.

The germline V gene has CDR1 GTSNPN and CDR2 SVGIG (reference sequence). The germline V and J ends were trimmed by 8 bases and 5 bases, with 7 bases remaining between them. The CDR3 loop spans 10 amino acids. Time point denoted: persistent/refractory GD, antithyroid drugs over 5 years with positive TRAb. TCR sequences were obtained from RNA taken from PBMCs. The rearrangement links TRBV30 to TRBJ1-5; no reliable D call. This receptor was taken from a woman in her thirties or forties with Graves disease. The sample consisted of peripheral blood mononuclear cells (PBMCs), taken when the disease was refractory, from a patient treated with antithyroid drugs. In DNA, the CDR3 is TGTGCCAGCCGGGATCAGCCCCAGCATTTT. Translated: CASRDQPQHF.